The clone carrying this T cell receptor (beta chain) was seen a handful of times. Its antigen is not known. These data belong to a study of shared clonotypes between healthy human individuals. About the study: Per donor, CD8 memory used one plate, CD8 naive used two, CD4 memory used three and CD4 naive used three.

Deep-level assay runs were performed. Profiling relied on immunoSEQ multiplex PCR, and the TCRdb table lists in-frame clones only, not all of them. This sample yields over 850,000 clones, of which around 78% are seen a single time; approximately 0.5% belongs to the top ten. Study results and limitations: Non-shared clonotypes displayed generation probabilities falling below those of clonotypes present in all four donors. Sampling involved blood alone; tissue repertoires likely differ.

The clonotype was recovered from a man younger than 30 in good health. Some clones in this sample may be carry-over from other donors' samples. What was sequenced was memory CD4+ T cells from PBMCs. Subset indicated: CD45RA-negative fraction.

The CDR3 coding sequence is TGTGCCAGCTCACCGGGGACAGTTTTTGGCGAGCAGTACTTC. As protein: CASSPGTVFGEQYF. The rearrangement links TRBV18 to TRBJ2-7; 7 bases fit TRBD1. In germline, CDR1 is KGHSH, CDR2 LQKENI. The CDR3 spans 14 residues. J was trimmed by 6 bases and V by 3 bases; bases with no gene match: 8.